A selection of T cell receptor beta chains follows, all from one sample in a study of blood T cell repertoires in COVID-19. Measured with immunoSEQ multiplex PCR; TCRdb has only the in-frame clones, and not every one. The table lists roughly 100,000 clones, roughly four fifths of them singletons. Sequences were obtained from peripheral blood. These receptors all come from a woman between 65 and 79 years old with acute or convalescent COVID-19. Both conserved end residues are part of each CDR3. The D gene is left open where the match is weak. Clone size is stated in some rows and not others, as once, few, many or a class when expanded.

few,TRBD1,TRBJ1-1,TRBV9,CASSGQGQAFF,TGTGCCAGCAGCGGACAGGGTCAAGCTTTCTTT
.,.,TRBJ2-1,TRBV2,CASSAPGLADRNEQFF,TGTGCCAGCAGTGCCCCTGGGCTAGCAGATAGGAATGAGCAGTTCTTC
.,TRBD1,TRBJ2-7,TRBV19,CASSMPAGGTYEQYF,TGTGCCAGTAGTATGCCCGCAGGGGGAACCTACGAGCAGTACTTC
.,.,TRBJ1-2,TRBV28,CASSLMRISYGYTF,TGTGCCAGCAGTTTAATGAGGATTTCCTATGGCTACACCTTC
.,TRBD2,TRBJ2-3,TRBV6-1,CASSQGLGVGTDTQYF,TGTGCCAGCAGTCAAGGACTAGGGGTCGGCACAGATACGCAGTATTTT
.,.,TRBJ1-6,TRBV5-1,CASSLEGNSYNSPLHF,TGCGCCAGCAGCTTGGAGGGGAACTCCTATAATTCACCCCTCCACTTT
few,.,TRBJ1-3,TRBV19,CASSIQGRNTIYF,TGTGCCAGTAGTATACAGGGAAGAAACACCATATATTTT
many,TRBD2,TRBJ2-3,TRBV7-9,CASLGLAGEGRKTDTQYF,TGTGCCAGCCTAGGACTAGCGGGAGAAGGGCGTAAGACAGATACGCAGTATTTT
.,.,TRBJ1-1,TRBV28,CASRINREAFF,TGTGCCAGCAGAATTAACAGGGAAGCTTTCTTT
.,.,TRBJ1-1,TRBV5-1,CASSLFRPSTEAFF,TGCGCCAGCAGCTTGTTTCGCCCCAGCACTGAAGCTTTCTTT
.,TRBD1,TRBJ2-1,TRBV19,CASSSQDRTRLLGSYNEQFF,TGTGCCAGTAGCAGCCAGGACAGGACCCGACTGTTGGGTTCCTACAATGAGCAGTTCTTC
.,.,TRBJ1-5,TRBV19,CASSIGGRAARQPQHF,TGTGCCAGTAGTATAGGGGGCAGGGCGGCCCGTCAGCCCCAGCATTTT
.,TRBD2,TRBJ2-1,TRBV29-1,CSAAGGGGAAYNEQFF,TGCAGCGCCGCTGGGGGCGGGGGGGCCGCCTACAATGAGCAGTTCTTC
once,.,TRBJ2-3,TRBV3-1/TRBV3-2,CASHRRGGDTQYF,TGTGCCAGCCACCGCAGGGGTGGAGATACGCAGTATTTT
.,TRBD2,TRBJ2-1,TRBV29-1,CSGREAFPYNEQFF,TGCAGCGGGCGGGAGGCCTTTCCCTACAATGAGCAGTTCTTC
many,TRBD2,TRBJ2-5,TRBV7-3,CASSLAAYQETQYF,TGTGCCAGCAGCCTAGCGGCGTACCAAGAGACCCAGTACTTC
few,.,TRBJ1-1,TRBV6-5,CASISDMNTEAFF,TGTGCCAGCATTTCAGATATGAACACTGAAGCTTTCTTT
.,.,TRBJ1-5,TRBV11-2,CASSLSRNQPQHF,TGTGCCAGCAGCTTAAGCAGGAATCAGCCCCAGCATTTT
.,TRBD2,TRBJ2-3,TRBV19,CASSSTSGGRTDTQYF,TGTGCCAGTAGTTCGACTAGCGGGGGACGCACAGATACGCAGTATTTT
.,TRBD1,TRBJ1-2,TRBV4-2,CASSQRQGHYGYTF,TGTGCCAGCAGCCAGCGACAGGGACACTATGGCTACACCTTC
.,TRBD2,TRBJ2-2,TRBV11-2,CASSRGGGYTGELFF,TGTGCCAGCAGCCGCGGGGGTGGATACACCGGGGAGCTGTTTTTT
.,.,TRBJ1-2,TRBV14,CASSRQEFHGYTF,TGTGCCAGCAGCCGACAGGAGTTTCATGGCTACACCTTC
.,.,TRBJ1-1,TRBV6-1,CASSITYSQDTEAFF,TGTGCCAGCAGTATTACGTATTCTCAGGACACTGAAGCTTTCTTT
.,TRBD1,TRBJ1-2,TRBV10-3,CAIHTGTGVYGYTF,TGTGCCATCCATACCGGGACAGGTGTCTATGGCTACACCTTC
.,TRBD1,TRBJ2-5,TRBV4-1,CASSHETGTGAQETQYF,TGCGCCAGCAGCCATGAAACCGGGACAGGGGCACAAGAGACCCAGTACTTC
.,TRBD2,TRBJ2-2,TRBV27,CASRGASGRRTGELFF,TGTGCCAGCCGGGGGGCTAGCGGGAGAAGGACCGGGGAGCTGTTTTTT
few,.,TRBJ1-2,TRBV9,CASTPTSGSGGYTF,TGTGCCAGCACTCCTACCTCGGGGTCTGGTGGCTACACCTTC
.,.,TRBJ2-2,TRBV5-5,CASSLNLGSGELFF,TGTGCCAGCAGCTTGAATCTGGGCAGCGGGGAGCTGTTTTTT
.,TRBD1,TRBJ1-1,TRBV28,CAIQGAGTEAFF,TGTGCCATCCAGGGGGCGGGGACTGAAGCTTTCTTT
.,TRBD1,TRBJ1-6,TRBV27,CASSFGTGGGDSPLHF,TGTGCCAGCAGTTTTGGGACAGGGGGCGGGGATTCACCCCTCCACTTT
once,TRBD2,TRBJ2-3,TRBV28,CASSQTGLVYTDTQYF,TGTGCCAGCAGTCAGACGGGACTAGTCTACACAGATACGCAGTATTTT
.,.,TRBJ1-3,TRBV19,CASSASYSGNTIYF,TGTGCCAGTAGTGCTAGCTACTCTGGAAACACCATATATTTT
.,.,TRBJ2-1,TRBV3-1/TRBV3-2,CASSQVRSARRSDEQFF,TGTGCCAGCAGCCAAGTACGATCGGCGCGGCGCTCCGATGAGCAGTTCTTC
.,.,TRBJ1-1,TRBV18,CASSPPRGAGNTEAFF,TGTGCCAGCTCACCACCCAGGGGCGCGGGGAACACTGAAGCTTTCTTT